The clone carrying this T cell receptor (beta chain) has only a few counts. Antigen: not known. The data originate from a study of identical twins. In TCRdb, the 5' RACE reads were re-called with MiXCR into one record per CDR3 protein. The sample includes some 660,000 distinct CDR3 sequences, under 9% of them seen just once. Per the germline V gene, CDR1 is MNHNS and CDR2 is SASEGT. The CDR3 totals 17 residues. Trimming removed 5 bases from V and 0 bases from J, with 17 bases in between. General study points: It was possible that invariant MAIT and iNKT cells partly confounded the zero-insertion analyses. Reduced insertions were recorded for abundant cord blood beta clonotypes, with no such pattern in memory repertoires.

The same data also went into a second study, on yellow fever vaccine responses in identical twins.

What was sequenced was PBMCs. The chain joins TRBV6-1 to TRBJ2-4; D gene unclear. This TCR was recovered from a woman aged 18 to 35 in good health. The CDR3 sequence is CASSRLNQNLAKNIQYF. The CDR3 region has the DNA TGTGCCAGCAGTCGTTTGAACCAGAACCTAGCCAAAAACATTCAGTACTTC.